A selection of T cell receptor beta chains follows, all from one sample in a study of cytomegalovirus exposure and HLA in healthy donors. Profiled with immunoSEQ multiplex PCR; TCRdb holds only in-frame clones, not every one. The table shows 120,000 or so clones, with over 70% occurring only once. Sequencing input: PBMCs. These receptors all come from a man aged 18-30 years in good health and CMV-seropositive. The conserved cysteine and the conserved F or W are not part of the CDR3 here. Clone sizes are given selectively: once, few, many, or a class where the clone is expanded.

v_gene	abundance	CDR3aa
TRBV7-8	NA	ASSLAFMIASGTYYEQY
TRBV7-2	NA	ATKQGWDTGELF
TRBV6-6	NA	AVGPGANVLT
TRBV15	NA	ATTLGSRAAEDTQY
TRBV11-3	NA	ASSLDYGLRDEQF
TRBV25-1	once	ASSEYRGNRSGNTIY
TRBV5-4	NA	ASSLYGAGDPYEQY
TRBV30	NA	AWSVLGTKFDTQY
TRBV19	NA	ASSSRDSGNQPQH
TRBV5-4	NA	ASSSEPASATDTQY
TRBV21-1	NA	ASSNYYNEQF
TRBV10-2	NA	ASSQGSYYEQY
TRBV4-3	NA	ASSLRGGGTDTQY
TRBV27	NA	ASSQDRYYGYT
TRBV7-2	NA	ASSLWTGFSGNTIY
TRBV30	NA	ALTKGGTEAF
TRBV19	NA	ASTPRTKRDRVTEAF
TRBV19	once	ASSIRASGSIYEQY
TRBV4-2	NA	ASSQDTGGGRRGNEQF
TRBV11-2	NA	ASSRTGSGNTIY
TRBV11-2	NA	ASSPDSGTDYGYT
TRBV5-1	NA	ASSLGDSALH
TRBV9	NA	ASSAGQSHSAQY
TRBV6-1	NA	ASSELPAGPLTGELF
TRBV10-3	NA	AIAGRGGINTQY
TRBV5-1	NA	ASRLDPGLEDEQF
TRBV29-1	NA	SSRRAEETQY
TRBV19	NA	ASSTIRGSGELF
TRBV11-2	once	ASSLGRGGAETQY